The 12 T cell receptor beta chains listed next were all sequenced from one sample in a study of tumor and adjacent non-tumor tissue in lung cancer. No cell sorting was done before RNA was extracted from the tissue. The library came from three nested PCR rounds adapted from ARM-PCR protocols. TCRdb re-derived calls from the multiplex PCR reads in MiXCR, one entry per CDR3 protein. The top ten clones hold roughly 15% of a sample with some 84,000 distinct CDR3 sequences, 61% of them seen once. The sample comprised lung tumor tissue. These receptors were taken from a man between 65 and 85 years old with non-small cell lung cancer.

The CDR3 sequence: CSADGTSQETQYF. In nucleotides, the CDR3 is TGCAGTGCTGACGGGACGTCTCAAGAGACCCAGTACTTC. The chain links TRBV20-1 to TRBJ2-5; possibly TRBD1 or TRBD2 for D (5 bases each). The CDR3 contains 13 residues. CDR1 and CDR2 from the germline V gene are DFQATT and SNEGSKA (reference sequence). V was shortened by 5 bases and J by 2 bases, with 12 bases between the two germline ends.

The chain joins TRBV13 to TRBJ2-5, with TRBD2 matching over 14 bases. The trim removed 4 bases at V and 4 bases at J, leaving 5 bases unmatched. Looked up from germline, CDR1 is PRHDT and CDR2 is FYEKMQ (reference sequence). The CDR3 covers 16 residues. As DNA, the CDR3 is TGTGCCAGCAGCTGGGGACTAGCGGGAGTTGGAGAGACCCAGTACTTC. Protein product: CASSWGLAGVGETQYF.

The chain employs TRBV28 and TRBJ2-7; D possibly corresponds to TRBD2 (7 bases). This CDR3 is built from 14 residues. V lost 9 bases and J lost 2, with 17 bases in between. Germline assignment: CDR1 MDHEN and CDR2 SYDVKM. The CDR3 bases are TGTGCCAGTAGGGGGGGGACGGGGCCCTACGAGCAGTACTTC. It translates to CASRGGTGPYEQYF.

This clonotype has a single count. The chain links TRBV6-2 or TRBV6-3 to TRBJ2-1, with 7 bases fitting TRBD1. Germline CDR1 MNHEY, CDR2 SVGEGT. The CDR3 extends over 14 amino acids. After removal of 10 bases from V and 4 bases from J, the junction contained 10 bases not matched to a gene. CDR3 nucleotides: TGTGCCACCAGGGGCCCGGGACAGTACAATGAGCAGTTCTTC. Amino acids: CATRGPGQYNEQFF.

This chain connects TRBV4-1 to TRBJ2-1, with 8 bases aligning to TRBD1. The CDR3 runs 19 residues. Germline CDR1 MGHRA, CDR2 YSYEKL. After removal of 1 base from V and 0 bases from J, the junction contained 11 bases not matched to a gene. The CDR3, as DNA: TGCGCCAGCAGCCAAGCCCCGGGGACAGGTGGCCCCTCCTACAATGAGCAGTTCTTC. Translating it yields CASSQAPGTGGPSYNEQFF.

Comments on this clonotype: At one boundary the junction diverges from the germline segment, which might be a read error. The genes are TRBV6-1 and TRBJ2-7, with 7 bases aligning to TRBD1. CDR3 length equals 13 residues. The germline CDR1 and CDR2 sequences are MNHNS and SASEGT. CDR3: CASGEGTVYEQYF. The DNA for the CDR3 is TGTGCCAGCGGTGAAGGGACAGTATACGAGCAGTACTTC.

This chain links TRBV5-4 with TRBJ2-2; 10 bases agree with TRBD1. CDR3 size: 16 residues. Germline V gene data show CDR1 as SGHNT and CDR2 as YYREEE (reference sequence). Trimming took 4 bases from V and 2 from J; bases not matched to a gene: 5. In DNA form, the CDR3 reads TGTGCCAGCAGCCACGGACAGGGGGGAAACACCGGGGAGCTGTTTTTT. It yields the protein CASSHGQGGNTGELFF. Based on the CDR3 plus reference TRBV5-4 and TRBJ2-2, the full variable domain is ETGVTQSPTHLIKTRGQQVTLRCSSQSGHNTVSWYQQALGQGPQFIFQYYREEENGRGNFPPRFSGLQFPNYSSELNVNALELDDSALYLCASSHGQGGNTGELFFGEGSRLTVL.

With regard to this clonotype: One end of the junction varies from germline; a read error may be responsible. The rearrangement uses TRBV11-2 and TRBJ2-7; D ambiguous. CDR1 and CDR2 from the germline V gene are SGHAT and FQNNGV. The CDR3 consists of 12 residues. The DNA for the CDR3 is TGTGCTAGCAGCTTAGGTGTCTACGAGCAGTGCTTC. This translates into CASSLGVYEQCF. The whole variable domain, remainder taken from reference TRBV11-2 and TRBJ2-7, is EAGVAQSPRYKIIEKRQSVAFWCNPISGHATLYWYQQILGQGPKLLIQFQNNGVVDDSQLPKDRFSAERLKGVDSTLKIQPAKLEDSAVYLCASSLGVYEQCFGPGTRLTVT.

A single count supports this clonotype. A much more abundant neighbour one base away suggests this may be a read error. This rearrangement joins TRBV28 to TRBJ2-7; D is unclear. CDR1 is MDHEN, CDR2 SYDVKM, per germline. This CDR3 spans 13 amino acids. The CDR3 DNA follows: TGTACCAGCAGTTCCCAAGGACGGTACGAGCAGTACTTC. Protein: CTSSSQGRYEQYF.

The chain employs TRBV11-2 and TRBJ2-6, with D perhaps TRBD1 (6 bases). The CDR3 has 19 residues. Trimming pared 7 bases from V and 0 bases from J, leaving 22 bases between. Germline V gene data show CDR1 as SGHAT and CDR2 as FQNNGV. In DNA, the CDR3 is TGTGCCAGCATCTCCCCGAGAGGACGAGGGGGCTCTGGGGCCAACGTCCTGACTTTC. This codes for CASISPRGRGGSGANVLTF.

With regard to this clonotype: The junction and the germline gene differ at one end; a read error may be behind it. The chain couples TRBV10-3 to TRBJ1-1; 10 bases fit TRBD1. CDR3 length equals 14 residues. Germline values: CDR1 ENHRY, CDR2 SYGVKD. CDR3 in DNA: TGTACCATCAGGAAGGACAGGGGGTATATTGTAGCTCTCTTT. It specifies CTIRKDRGYIVALF.

For this clonotype: Germline is not matched at one junction end, which may reflect a read error. The CDR3 reads CASDPLWGHNYAYIF. The CDR3 nucleotides read TGTGCCAGCGACCCTCTTTGGGGGCATAACTATGCCTACATCTTC. The chain joins TRBV7-9 to TRBJ1-2; perhaps TRBD1 as D (6 bases). The CDR3 spans 15 residues. The germline gives CDR1 SEHNR, CDR2 FQNEAQ (reference sequence).